One TCR beta chain is described in this entry. The sample comes from a study of blood T cell repertoires in COVID-19. Study as a whole: From T cells, B-cell-depleted T cells, or PBMCs came the material, which was cDNA or gDNA.

In the original analysis: Amplification from reference gene primers served as the basis for estimated nucleated cell counts. Produced via immunoSEQ multiplex PCR; TCRdb's table is partial and in-frame only. That table supplies the V and J calls and clone size; D and trimming were determined from the DNA. The sample yields about 59,000 clones, under 85% seen once. The specimen was peripheral blood. The TCR originated in a woman older than 75 with acute or convalescent COVID-19.

This CDR3 is CASSPTGVETQYF. DNA of the CDR3: TGTGCCAGCAGCCCGACAGGGGTCGAGACCCAGTACTTC. V and J are TRBV7-9 and TRBJ2-5, with TRBD1 matching over 8 bases. The CDR3 has 13 amino acids. The ends lost 5 bases at V and 5 bases at J; junction bases unmatched: 4. Per germline, CDR1 SEHNR and CDR2 FQNEAQ (reference sequence).